The clone carrying this TCR beta chain was seen a few times. Its antigen is unknown. Trimming removed 1 base from V and 7 bases from J, with 13 bases in between. Germline V CDR1 and CDR2: GTSNPN, SVGIG (reference sequence). The CDR3 spans 14 residues. This table comes from immunoSEQ multiplex PCR, and its TCRdb copy is limited to in-frame clones, with some not included. The repertoire consists of around 68,000 clones, with around 73% occurring once and the leading ten covering roughly 6%. This specimen belongs to a study of PD-1 blockade in mismatch repair-deficient tumors. Study context: Patients had around 12 mismatch repair-deficient cancer types, all previously treated and progressing.

General observations from the study: Tumor-resident clones, often absent from pretreatment blood, expanded after pembrolizumab and then contracted.

All patients were mismatch repair deficient, assessed by either PCR or immunohistochemistry. TCR sequencing covered a few patients who responded to pembrolizumab. The sample here was peripheral blood, taken 2 weeks after starting pembrolizumab. The rearrangement uses TRBV30 and TRBJ2-2; D not resolved. This clonotype was sampled from an adult with mismatch repair-deficient cancer. CDR3 sequence: CAWSGSMLGGELFF. CDR3 nucleotide sequence: TGTGCCTGGAGTGGAAGCATGTTGGGCGGGGAGCTGTTTTTT. The entire variable domain, with the rest obtained from reference TRBV30 and TRBJ2-2, is as follows: SQTIHQWPATLVQPVGSPLSLECTVEGTSNPNLYWYRQAAGRGLQLLFYSVGIGQISSEVPQNLSASRPQDRQFILSSKKLLLSDSGFYLCAWSGSMLGGELFFGEGSRLTVL.